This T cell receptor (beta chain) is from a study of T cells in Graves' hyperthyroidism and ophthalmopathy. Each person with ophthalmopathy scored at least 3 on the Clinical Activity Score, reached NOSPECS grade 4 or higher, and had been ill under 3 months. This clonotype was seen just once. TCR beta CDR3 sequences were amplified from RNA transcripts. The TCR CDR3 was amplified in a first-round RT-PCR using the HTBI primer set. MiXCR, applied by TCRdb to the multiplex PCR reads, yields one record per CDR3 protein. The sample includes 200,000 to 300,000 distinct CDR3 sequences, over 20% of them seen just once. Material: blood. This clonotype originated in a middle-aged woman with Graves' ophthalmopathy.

CDR3 nucleotide sequence: TGCGCCAGCAGCCGTGGGACTAGCGGAAAAGAGACCCAGTACTTC. This encodes CASSRGTSGKETQYF. This chain links TRBV5-1 with TRBJ2-5; 11 bases are shared with TRBD2. This CDR3 is built from 15 residues. With V trimmed by 4 bases and J by 3 bases, 5 bases remained unmatched. In germline, CDR1 is SGHRS, CDR2 YFSETQ.